What follows are 19 T cell receptor beta chains derived from one specimen sequenced in a study of T cells after yellow fever vaccination. TCRdb passed the 5' RACE reads through MiXCR, listing each CDR3 protein once. The table includes around 610,000 distinct CDR3 sequences, about 13% detected once. Material: PBMCs, obtained on the day of the yellow fever booster vaccination. The receptors come from a man under 40 who received the YFV17D yellow fever vaccine.

This rearrangement joins TRBV5-6 to TRBJ2-5, with D uncertain. V lost 1 base to trimming and J lost 2 bases, with 9 bases between them. Germline CDR1 is SGHDT and CDR2 is YYEEEE. This CDR3 is built from 14 residues. The CDR3 DNA reads TGTGCCAGCAGCTTGAGAACAGTACAAGAGACCCAGTACTTC. Amino acids: CASSLRTVQETQYF.

This clonotype was observed at least ten times. The CDR3 nucleotides read TGTGCCAGCATCCCCCCGGGACAGTTTAACAATGAGCAGTTCTTC. Its protein product is CASIPPGQFNNEQFF. The V gene is TRBV21-1, the J gene TRBJ2-1; the D call of TRBD1 is as the table states it, not checked on the DNA. TRBV21-1 is a known pseudogene. The CDR3 consists of 15 residues.

The chain is built from TRBV6-2 or TRBV6-3 and TRBJ2-7; maybe TRBD2 (5 bases). CDR3 length: 14 residues. CDR1 is MNHEY and CDR2 is SVGEGT in the germline V gene. The ends were cut back, 1 base at V and 2 bases at J, with 9 bases in the middle. The CDR3 protein is CASSYLRGAYEQYF. As DNA, the CDR3 is TGTGCCAGCAGTTACTTACGGGGAGCCTACGAGCAGTACTTC.

This clonotype was seen a handful of times. The genes are TRBV7-8 and TRBJ2-5, with 7 bases aligning to TRBD1. Germline assignment: CDR1 SGHVS and CDR2 FQNEAQ. The CDR3 totals 14 residues. The junction had 5 bases not matched to a gene; V was cut back by 5 bases and J by 2 bases. The CDR3 here is CASSTTTGQETQYF. The CDR3 DNA reads as TGTGCCAGCAGCACCACGACAGGGCAAGAGACCCAGTACTTC.

This clonotype was seen repeatedly, ten times or more. The chain combines TRBV7-2 with TRBJ2-1, with D possibly being TRBD2 (5 bases). Trimming left V 0 bases short and J 0 bases short, with 6 bases between. Germline CDR1 and CDR2: SGHTA and FQGNSA. CDR3 size: 15 residues. CDR3 protein: CASSLAGSSYNEQFF. CDR3 DNA: TGTGCCAGCAGCTTAGCGGGGAGCTCCTACAATGAGCAGTTCTTC.

This clonotype has more than one count but fewer than ten. The chain employs TRBV4-2 and TRBJ1-5; D uncertain. The germline V gene encodes CDR1 LGHNA and CDR2 YNFKEQ. The CDR3 is 14 residues long. The ends were cut back, 4 bases at V and 7 bases at J, with 14 bases in the middle. The CDR3 DNA is TGTGCCAGCAGCCCGGGCTCGGCTGGGCAGCCCCAGCATTTT. Amino acids: CASSPGSAGQPQHF.

In the case of this clonotype: A junction boundary mismatches the germline segment, possibly from a read error. The rearrangement joins TRBV20-1 to TRBJ1-5; D call uncertain. The CDR3 is 16 residues long. In germline, CDR1 is DFQATT, CDR2 SNEGSKA (reference sequence). This chain's CDR3 is CCARDIKGYSNQPQHF. DNA of the CDR3: TGCTGTGCTAGAGATATAAAGGGATATAGCAATCAGCCCCAGCATTTT.

CDR3 residues: CSASLVGRDIQYF. The CDR3 DNA sequence: TGCAGTGCTAGTTTGGTGGGGAGGGACATTCAGTACTTC. This chain links TRBV20-1 with TRBJ2-4, with TRBD2 matching 7 bases. The germline V gene encodes CDR1 DFQATT and CDR2 SNEGSKA (reference sequence). V shed 3 bases and J 8 bases; nucleotides not matched to a gene: 7. This CDR3 is 13 amino acids long.

This clonotype was counted between two and nine times. V is TRBV19 and J is TRBJ1-5; a weak D match, TRBD1 (6 bases). V was clipped by 6 bases and J by 4 bases, with 13 bases between them. Germline CDR1 and CDR2: LNHDA and SQIVND (reference sequence). The length of the CDR3 is 14 residues. The CDR3 DNA sequence: TGTGCCAGTAGGACCGGGACACCTAATCAGCCCCAGCATTTT. This codes for CASRTGTPNQPQHF.

The rearrangement joins TRBV20-1 to TRBJ1-1; TRBD1 might be the D (5 bases). The CDR3 has 13 residues. Germline V gives CDR1 DFQATT, CDR2 SNEGSKA (reference sequence). The V gene lost 3 bases and the J gene lost 10 bases, with 18 bases spanning the gap. The CDR3 protein is CSASGGGRSGAFF. The CDR3 region has the DNA TGCAGTGCTAGCGGGGGGGGAAGAAGTGGAGCTTTCTTT.

The CDR3 bases are TGTGCCAGCAGTTTTGGACAGGGCGTGACTGAAGCTTTCTTT. Its translation is CASSFGQGVTEAFF. The chain employs TRBV14 and TRBJ1-1, with 8 bases lining up with TRBD1. Losses at the gene ends were 6 bases for V and 5 bases for J; bases not matched to a gene: 8. This CDR3 spans 14 amino acids. Germline V gives CDR1 SGHDN, CDR2 FVKESK.

J is TRBJ2-1 and V is TRBV14; TRBD2 matches 12 bases. This CDR3 spans 16 amino acids. Germline V gene data show CDR1 as SGHDN and CDR2 as FVKESK. The V and J ends lost 4 bases and 4 bases, in that order; junction bases with no gene match: 5. CDR3 protein: CASSRRGLAGYNEQFF. The CDR3 DNA follows: TGTGCCAGCAGCCGGCGTGGACTAGCGGGGTACAATGAGCAGTTCTTC.

V usage is TRBV4-1 and J usage is TRBJ2-3; D is unresolved. The CDR3 runs 16 residues. Trimming stripped 4 bases from V and 1 base from J, with 15 bases between. Germline CDR1 is MGHRA and CDR2 is YSYEKL. CDR3 DNA: TGCGCCAGCAGCCGAAGTGGGTTAGCCCGCACAGATACGCAGTATTTT. It translates to CASSRSGLARTDTQYF.

The CDR3 sequence is CASRKRGLADDNEQFF. The CDR3 bases are TGTGCCAGCAGAAAACGGGGACTAGCGGACGACAATGAGCAGTTCTTC. This chain connects TRBV6-1 to TRBJ2-1; TRBD2 aligns across 11 bases. With V trimmed by 6 bases and J by 5 bases, 9 bases remained unmatched. Per germline, CDR1 MNHNS and CDR2 SASEGT. The CDR3 runs to 16 residues.

This chain links TRBV29-1 with TRBJ2-2; either TRBD1 or TRBD2 may fit D (5 bases each). The CDR3 extends over 14 amino acids. CDR1 is SQVTM and CDR2 is ANQGSEA in the germline V gene. V gave up 4 bases and J gave up 0 bases, with 9 bases separating them. The CDR3 DNA sequence: TGCAGCGTTGGTGAGGGACCGAACACCGGGGAGCTGTTTTTT. This codes for CSVGEGPNTGELFF.

This clonotype was seen more than once but under ten times. The V gene is TRBV9, the J gene TRBJ2-7; the D call may be TRBD1 or TRBD2 (6 bases each). Trimming removed 4 bases from V and 2 bases from J, with 16 bases in between. Germline loops: CDR1 SGDLS, CDR2 YYNGEE. The CDR3 contains 15 residues. CDR3 protein: CASSLTEGGPYEQYF. In nucleotides, the CDR3 is TGTGCCAGCAGCCTCACCGAAGGGGGGCCCTACGAGCAGTACTTC.

The J gene is TRBJ2-3, the V gene TRBV6-2 or TRBV6-3; D perhaps matches TRBD2 (6 bases). Between the trimmed V and J ends, which lost 6 bases and 7 bases, there was a span of 20 bases. Germline V CDR1 and CDR2: MNHEY, SVGEGT. This CDR3 is 15 amino acids long. The CDR3 region has the DNA TGTGCCAGCAGAATAAGCGGGCTCTTGCCTAATACGCAGTATTTT. Translating gives CASRISGLLPNTQYF.

This clonotype was seen only a few times. The V gene is TRBV20-1, the J gene TRBJ2-2; TRBD1 matches 7 bases. Germline assignment: CDR1 DFQATT and CDR2 SNEGSKA (reference sequence). The CDR3 runs to 15 residues. After removal of 4 bases from V and 4 bases from J, the junction contained 9 bases not matched to a gene. CDR3 DNA sequence: TGCAGTGCTATTCGTAGGGGGCCGGGCACCGGGGAGCTGTTTTTT. This sequence encodes CSAIRRGPGTGELFF.

This clonotype was seen a handful of times. The chain carries TRBV28 and TRBJ2-7; D might be TRBD1 or TRBD2, each matching 6 bases. CDR1 and CDR2 from the germline V gene are MDHEN and SYDVKM. The germline V and J ends were trimmed by 8 bases and 6 bases, with 11 bases remaining between them. There are 11 residues in the CDR3. The CDR3 DNA reads as TGTGCCAGCGAGGGGGGAGCCGAGCAGTACTTC. It codes for CASEGGAEQYF. Full variable domain (remainder filled in from reference TRBV28 and TRBJ2-7): DVKVTQSSRYLVKRTGEKVFLECVQDMDHENMFWYRQDPGLGLRLIYFSYDVKMKEKGDIPEGYSVSREKKERFSLILESASTNQTSMYLCASEGGAEQYFGPGTRLTVT.